The 3 T cell receptor beta chains listed next were all sequenced from one sample in a study of breast tumors, draining lymph nodes, adjacent tissues. Each CDR3 protein is one row after TCRdb ran MiXCR on the multiplex PCR reads. The table has 90,000 to 120,000 distinct CDR3 sequences, 21% seen once; the top ten hold 1% to 1.5%. Breast cancer patients provided tissue from their axillary draining lymph nodes. The sample consisted of axillary lymph node tissue. These receptors originate from a female donor with breast cancer. Some clones in this sample may be carry-over from other donors' samples.

This clonotype showed up just a few times. J is TRBJ2-2 and V is TRBV5-6; tentatively, D is TRBD1 (7 bases). V lost 10 bases and J 4 bases, leaving 20 bases between the germline ends. CDR1 SGHDT and CDR2 YYEEEE come from the germline V gene. The CDR3 has 15 residues. In DNA form, the CDR3 reads TGTGCCTCACGACAGGGAGCGCGGGGCACCGGGGAGCTGTTTTTT. Translated, it gives CASRQGARGTGELFF.

This clonotype has a count of ten or more. The V call is TRBV7-3, the J call TRBJ2-7, with D possibly matching TRBD1 (6 bases). V lost 2 bases and J 5 bases, leaving 10 bases between the germline ends. Germline-derived CDR1 and CDR2 are SGHTA and FQGTGA. This CDR3 has 13 residues. CDR3 sequence (DNA): TGTGCCAGCAGCTTATACAGGGACAACGAGCAGTACTTC. Its translation is CASSLYRDNEQYF.

This clonotype has only a few counts. CDR3 residues: CASSPRTGNYGYTF. In DNA, the CDR3 is TGTGCCAGCTCACCACGGACAGGAAACTATGGCTACACCTTC. The V call is TRBV18, the J call TRBJ1-2; 7 nucleotides align to TRBD1. CDR1 and CDR2 (germline): KGHSH, LQKENI. The CDR3 loop spans 14 amino acids. V shed 1 base, J shed 2 bases, and the junction held 1 base outside the gene matches.